Listed below are T cell receptor beta chains from one sample, sequenced in a study of glioma-infiltrating T cells after dendritic cell vaccination. Clones were sequenced by immunoSEQ multiplex PCR, and TCRdb holds only the in-frame ones, with some missing. The profile shows 90,000 to 110,000 clones, around 89% of them singletons. The sample in question was blood, obtained after dendritic cell vaccination. These TCRs come from a human donor with glioblastoma. CDR3s include the opening cysteine and the closing phenylalanine or tryptophan. The order of the fields is J gene, clone size, D gene, V gene, CDR3 protein, CDR3 DNA. D genes are given only for firm matches. The size entry is marked missing in some rows and otherwise reads once, few, many or a size class.

j_gene: TRBJ2-2
abundance: once
d_gene: NA
v_gene: TRBV19
CDR3aa: CASRNRGLASGELFF
CDR3nt: TGTGCCAGTAGGAACAGAGGGCTAGCGTCCGGGGAGCTGTTTTTT

j_gene: TRBJ2-1
abundance: NA
d_gene: TRBD2
v_gene: TRBV4-2
CDR3aa: CASSRSGGAYNEQFF
CDR3nt: TGTGCCAGCAGCCGGAGCGGGGGGGCCTACAATGAGCAGTTCTTC

j_gene: TRBJ2-2
abundance: NA
d_gene: TRBD2
v_gene: TRBV30
CDR3aa: CAWSRTSGIYGELFF
CDR3nt: TGTGCCTGGAGTAGGACTAGCGGGATATACGGGGAGCTGTTTTTT

j_gene: TRBJ1-5
abundance: NA
d_gene: TRBD1
v_gene: TRBV19
CDR3aa: CASRTTGDSNQPQHF
CDR3nt: TGTGCCAGTAGAACCACAGGGGATAGCAATCAGCCCCAGCATTTT

j_gene: TRBJ2-5
abundance: few
d_gene: NA
v_gene: TRBV2
CDR3aa: CASSEGPSGGETQYF
CDR3nt: TGTGCCAGCAGTGAAGGTCCTTCCGGGGGAGAGACCCAGTACTTC

j_gene: TRBJ1-2
abundance: NA
d_gene: TRBD1
v_gene: TRBV5-4
CDR3aa: CASSLKGQSYGYTF
CDR3nt: TGTGCCAGCAGCTTGAAGGGACAGTCCTATGGCTACACCTTC

j_gene: TRBJ1-5
abundance: NA
d_gene: NA
v_gene: TRBV7-2
CDR3aa: CASSAQAFSNQPQHF
CDR3nt: TGTGCCAGCAGCGCCCAGGCTTTTAGCAATCAGCCCCAGCATTTT

j_gene: TRBJ1-2
abundance: NA
d_gene: NA
v_gene: TRBV9
CDR3aa: CASSPRDRLDYGYTF
CDR3nt: TGTGCCAGCAGCCCGCGCGACAGGTTAGACTATGGCTACACCTTC

j_gene: TRBJ1-2
abundance: few
d_gene: NA
v_gene: TRBV21-1
CDR3aa: CASSKKDRGRFGYTF
CDR3nt: TGTGCCAGCAGCAAAAAGGACAGGGGGCGCTTTGGCTACACCTTC

j_gene: TRBJ2-2
abundance: once
d_gene: NA
v_gene: TRBV27
CDR3aa: CASSWGEGGELFF
CDR3nt: TGTGCCAGCAGTTGGGGGGAAGGCGGGGAGCTGTTTTTT

j_gene: TRBJ2-5
abundance: few
d_gene: TRBD2
v_gene: TRBV2
CDR3aa: CASSLLRGETQYF
CDR3nt: TGTGCCAGCAGTTTATTGCGGGGGGAGACCCAGTACTTC

j_gene: TRBJ2-7
abundance: NA
d_gene: TRBD1
v_gene: TRBV2
CDR3aa: CASSDGDSQSSYEQYF
CDR3nt: TGTGCCAGCAGTGATGGGGACAGCCAAAGCTCCTACGAGCAGTACTTC

j_gene: TRBJ1-4
abundance: NA
d_gene: NA
v_gene: TRBV29-1
CDR3aa: CSVEQRPGKLFF
CDR3nt: TGCAGCGTCGAACAGCGACCGGGAAAACTGTTTTTT

j_gene: TRBJ2-5
abundance: NA
d_gene: TRBD1
v_gene: TRBV7-7
CDR3aa: CASSFGTGFGEETQYF
CDR3nt: TGTGCTAGCAGCTTCGGGACAGGGTTCGGGGAGGAGACCCAGTACTTC

j_gene: TRBJ1-1
abundance: once
d_gene: NA
v_gene: TRBV20-1
CDR3aa: CSASSTGEAFF
CDR3nt: TGCAGTGCTAGTTCAACGGGAGAAGCTTTCTTT

j_gene: TRBJ1-4
abundance: once
d_gene: TRBD1
v_gene: TRBV19
CDR3aa: CASKQGALRSEKLFF
CDR3nt: TGTGCCAGTAAACAGGGGGCGCTTCGGTCTGAAAAACTGTTTTTT

j_gene: TRBJ2-7
abundance: few
d_gene: NA
v_gene: TRBV14
CDR3aa: CASSQGSYRGEQYF
CDR3nt: TGTGCCAGCAGCCAAGGATCCTATCGTGGCGAGCAGTACTTC

j_gene: TRBJ1-2
abundance: NA
d_gene: NA
v_gene: TRBV9
CDR3aa: CASSVAQGWYGYTF
CDR3nt: TGTGCCAGCAGCGTAGCCCAGGGATGGTATGGCTACACCTTC

j_gene: TRBJ1-2
abundance: once
d_gene: TRBD1
v_gene: TRBV5-1
CDR3aa: CASSPGTGSYGYTF
CDR3nt: TGCGCCAGCAGCCCCGGGACAGGGTCCTATGGCTACACCTTC

j_gene: TRBJ2-1
abundance: NA
d_gene: TRBD2
v_gene: TRBV9
CDR3aa: CASSVAGLAAYNEQFF
CDR3nt: TGTGCCAGCAGCGTAGCGGGACTAGCGGCCTACAATGAGCAGTTCTTC

j_gene: TRBJ1-1
abundance: NA
d_gene: NA
v_gene: TRBV25-1
CDR3aa: CASSKQGFTEAFF
CDR3nt: TGTGCCAGCAGTAAACAGGGATTCACTGAAGCTTTCTTT

j_gene: TRBJ2-7
abundance: NA
d_gene: NA
v_gene: TRBV27
CDR3aa: CASSLSPSYEQYF
CDR3nt: TGTGCCAGCAGTTTGTCCCCCAGCTACGAGCAGTACTTC

j_gene: TRBJ1-1
abundance: NA
d_gene: TRBD1
v_gene: TRBV10-1
CDR3aa: CASSEGQVDTEAFF
CDR3nt: TGCGCCAGCAGTGAGGGACAGGTGGACACTGAAGCTTTCTTT

j_gene: TRBJ2-2
abundance: NA
d_gene: TRBD2
v_gene: TRBV2
CDR3aa: CASSLAGGPLTGELFF
CDR3nt: TGTGCCAGCAGTCTAGCGGGGGGGCCGCTCACCGGGGAGCTGTTTTTT

j_gene: TRBJ2-5
abundance: NA
d_gene: NA
v_gene: TRBV16
CDR3aa: CASSPRQVQETQYF
CDR3nt: TGTGCCAGCAGCCCACGACAGGTGCAAGAGACCCAGTACTTC

j_gene: TRBJ1-5
abundance: NA
d_gene: NA
v_gene: TRBV21-1
CDR3aa: CASSTPGLSGGNQPQHF
CDR3nt: TGTGCCAGCAGCACCCCGGGACTCTCCGGTGGCAATCAGCCCCAGCATTTT

j_gene: TRBJ1-6
abundance: NA
d_gene: NA
v_gene: TRBV5-4
CDR3aa: CASSFRRLRTCHF
CDR3nt: TGTGCCAGCAGCTTCCGACGACTCAGAACTTGCCACTTT

j_gene: TRBJ2-5
abundance: NA
d_gene: TRBD1
v_gene: TRBV7-9
CDR3aa: CASSSPTGGLGETQYF
CDR3nt: TGTGCCAGCAGCTCGCCCACAGGGGGCTTGGGAGAGACCCAGTACTTC

j_gene: TRBJ2-2
abundance: NA
d_gene: NA
v_gene: TRBV18
CDR3aa: CASSPPSGTGELFF
CDR3nt: TGTGCCAGCTCACCCCCGAGCGGCACCGGGGAGCTGTTTTTT

j_gene: TRBJ2-1
abundance: NA
d_gene: TRBD2
v_gene: TRBV2
CDR3aa: CASSEWVAGGPRDEQFF
CDR3nt: TGTGCCAGCAGTGAATGGGTAGCGGGAGGGCCGAGGGATGAGCAGTTCTTC

j_gene: TRBJ2-2
abundance: NA
d_gene: TRBD2
v_gene: TRBV7-8
CDR3aa: CASSLRTSGANTGELFF
CDR3nt: TGTGCCAGCAGCTTAAGGACTAGCGGGGCTAACACCGGGGAGCTGTTTTTT

j_gene: TRBJ2-3
abundance: NA
d_gene: NA
v_gene: TRBV4-2
CDR3aa: CASSQETSSSTDTQYF
CDR3nt: TGTGCCAGCAGCCAAGAAACTAGCAGTAGCACAGATACGCAGTATTTT

j_gene: TRBJ1-2
abundance: NA
d_gene: NA
v_gene: TRBV30
CDR3aa: CAWSLYGGEATANYGYTF
CDR3nt: TGTGCCTGGAGTCTCTACGGTGGGGAGGCCACAGCTAACTATGGCTACACCTTC

j_gene: TRBJ1-2
abundance: NA
d_gene: TRBD1
v_gene: TRBV6-5
CDR3aa: CASIPGGNNYGYTF
CDR3nt: TGTGCCAGCATCCCAGGGGGCAATAACTATGGCTACACCTTC

j_gene: TRBJ2-7
abundance: NA
d_gene: NA
v_gene: TRBV27
CDR3aa: CASSLSRSNEQYF
CDR3nt: TGTGCCAGCAGTTTATCCCGCAGTAACGAGCAGTACTTC

j_gene: TRBJ1-2
abundance: NA
d_gene: TRBD1
v_gene: TRBV6-5
CDR3aa: CASRSMTGPYGYTF
CDR3nt: TGTGCCAGCAGATCAATGACAGGGCCCTATGGCTACACCTTC

j_gene: TRBJ2-1
abundance: NA
d_gene: NA
v_gene: TRBV9
CDR3aa: CASSIWTTPPLDEQFF
CDR3nt: TGTGCCAGCAGCATCTGGACTACGCCTCCCCTGGATGAGCAGTTCTTC

j_gene: TRBJ1-5
abundance: NA
d_gene: TRBD1
v_gene: TRBV18
CDR3aa: CASSPVGQLSNQPQHF
CDR3nt: TGTGCCAGCTCACCAGTGGGACAGCTAAGCAATCAGCCCCAGCATTTT

j_gene: TRBJ1-4
abundance: NA
d_gene: NA
v_gene: TRBV4-2
CDR3aa: CASSQDPAGEEEKLFF
CDR3nt: TGTGCCAGCAGCCAAGATCCGGCGGGGGAGGAGGAAAAACTGTTTTTT

j_gene: TRBJ2-7
abundance: NA
d_gene: TRBD2
v_gene: TRBV7-2
CDR3aa: CASSKAGGVYEQYF
CDR3nt: TGTGCCAGCAGCAAAGCGGGAGGGGTCTACGAGCAGTACTTC

j_gene: TRBJ1-5
abundance: NA
d_gene: NA
v_gene: TRBV6-6
CDR3aa: CASSYSGGQDQPQHF
CDR3nt: TGTGCCAGCAGTTACAGCGGGGGGCAGGATCAGCCCCAGCATTTT

j_gene: TRBJ1-5
abundance: NA
d_gene: NA
v_gene: TRBV5-1
CDR3aa: CASSPGGGANQPQHF
CDR3nt: TGCGCCAGCAGCCCCGGCGGGGGGGCGAATCAGCCCCAGCATTTT

j_gene: TRBJ1-2
abundance: NA
d_gene: TRBD1
v_gene: TRBV9
CDR3aa: CASSVSGQGHGYTF
CDR3nt: TGTGCCAGCAGCGTATCGGGACAGGGCCATGGCTACACCTTC

j_gene: TRBJ2-1
abundance: NA
d_gene: NA
v_gene: TRBV15
CDR3aa: CATSRTEYNEQFF
CDR3nt: TGTGCCACCAGCAGGACAGAGTACAATGAGCAGTTCTTC

j_gene: TRBJ2-1
abundance: NA
d_gene: TRBD2
v_gene: TRBV10-2
CDR3aa: CASSEWVLAGGDEQFF
CDR3nt: TGCGCCAGCAGTGAGTGGGTCCTAGCGGGAGGTGATGAGCAGTTCTTC

j_gene: TRBJ1-1
abundance: NA
d_gene: TRBD1
v_gene: TRBV6-6
CDR3aa: CASSSTGGTEAFF
CDR3nt: TGTGCCAGCAGTTCCACAGGGGGCACTGAAGCTTTCTTT

j_gene: TRBJ2-3
abundance: once
d_gene: NA
v_gene: TRBV10-1
CDR3aa: CASSEGRGRDTQYF
CDR3nt: TGCGCCAGCAGTGAAGGAAGGGGCAGGGATACGCAGTATTTT

j_gene: TRBJ1-5
abundance: NA
d_gene: NA
v_gene: TRBV7-8
CDR3aa: CASSPRGGAGDQPQHF
CDR3nt: TGTGCCAGCAGCCCCCGGGGCGGGGCCGGGGATCAGCCCCAGCATTTT

j_gene: TRBJ2-5
abundance: NA
d_gene: NA
v_gene: TRBV30
CDR3aa: CAWAPSARLNQETQYF
CDR3nt: TGTGCCTGGGCTCCATCGGCTCGACTCAACCAAGAGACCCAGTACTTC

j_gene: TRBJ2-7
abundance: NA
d_gene: TRBD2
v_gene: TRBV18
CDR3aa: CASSPPNSGGNLYEQYF
CDR3nt: TGTGCCAGCTCACCACCGAATAGCGGGGGAAACCTCTACGAGCAGTACTTC

j_gene: TRBJ2-3
abundance: NA
d_gene: NA
v_gene: TRBV9
CDR3aa: CASSARPSTDTQYF
CDR3nt: TGTGCCAGCAGCGCCCGTCCTAGCACAGATACGCAGTATTTT

j_gene: TRBJ1-5
abundance: NA
d_gene: NA
v_gene: TRBV7-8
CDR3aa: CASSLDLSNQPQHF
CDR3nt: TGTGCCAGCAGCTTAGACTTATCCAATCAGCCCCAGCATTTT

j_gene: TRBJ2-3
abundance: once
d_gene: NA
v_gene: TRBV5-1
CDR3aa: CASSFSGTDTQYF
CDR3nt: TGCGCCAGCAGCTTTAGCGGCACAGATACGCAGTATTTT

j_gene: TRBJ2-1
abundance: once
d_gene: NA
v_gene: TRBV19
CDR3aa: CASSIEEGSNEQFF
CDR3nt: TGTGCCAGTAGTATAGAGGAGGGTTCCAATGAGCAGTTCTTC

j_gene: TRBJ2-5
abundance: NA
d_gene: NA
v_gene: TRBV27
CDR3aa: CASSSGGGAETQYF
CDR3nt: TGTGCCAGCAGTTCCGGCGGGGGCGCAGAGACCCAGTACTTC

j_gene: TRBJ2-4
abundance: NA
d_gene: TRBD1
v_gene: TRBV7-9
CDR3aa: CASSLGQGDQGIQYF
CDR3nt: TGTGCCAGCAGCTTAGGACAGGGTGACCAAGGCATTCAGTACTTC

j_gene: TRBJ2-7
abundance: NA
d_gene: TRBD2
v_gene: TRBV9
CDR3aa: CASSVSGGAGEQYF
CDR3nt: TGTGCCAGCAGCGTAAGCGGGGGGGCCGGAGAGCAGTACTTC

j_gene: TRBJ2-2
abundance: NA
d_gene: NA
v_gene: TRBV9
CDR3aa: CASSLNTGELFF
CDR3nt: TGTGCCAGCAGCCTCAACACCGGGGAGCTGTTTTTT

j_gene: TRBJ2-3
abundance: NA
d_gene: TRBD1
v_gene: TRBV11-3
CDR3aa: CASSSRGQWFADTQYF
CDR3nt: TGTGCCAGCAGCTCCCGGGGACAGTGGTTTGCAGATACGCAGTATTTT